Given below is one T cell receptor (beta chain) in context. Its antigen is undetermined. This specimen comes from a study of T cell responses to AZD1222 COVID-19 vaccine. Some clones are missing from TCRdb's copy, which holds only in-frame ones; the method was immunoSEQ multiplex PCR. Among roughly 71,000 clones listed, approximately 81% were seen once. Study-wide findings and caveats: Females outnumbered males among donors, who were mostly white British; clonal diversity was possibly underestimated.

The sample was peripheral blood, taken on day 0 of AZD1222 vaccination. This sequence originates from an adult in good health.

The chain's CDR3 is CSASEPDRVNYGYTF. The CDR3 DNA reads as TGCAGTGCTAGTGAACCAGACAGGGTAAACTATGGCTACACCTTC. The V and J genes are TRBV20-1 and TRBJ1-2; 7 bases are a match to TRBD1. CDR1 is DFQATT, CDR2 SNEGSKA, per germline (reference sequence). The CDR3 totals 15 residues. Trimming removed 3 bases from V and 2 bases from J; junction bases left unmatched: 9.